The source of this TCR beta chain is a study of cytomegalovirus exposure and HLA in healthy donors. This CDR3 comprises 14 residues. V was pared by 3 bases and J by 9 bases, with 15 bases between. Germline V lookup: CDR1 LNHDA, CDR2 SQIVND (reference sequence). It was with 60 Vbeta and 13 Jbeta primers that the PCR ran. Method: immunoSEQ multiplex PCR; TCRdb's copy keeps in-frame clones and lacks some. Here the sample spans under 200,000 clones, roughly 78% being singletons. The V and J genes are TRBV19 and TRBJ1-5; possible D gene TRBD1, 5 bases. Sequencing was done on a sample of PBMCs. The receptor comes from a woman between 40 and 55 years old in good health and CMV-seronegative. The chain's CDR3 is CASSMGGGSLPQHF. CDR3 DNA: TGTGCCAGTAGTATGGGCGGGGGGTCACTGCCCCAGCATTTT.